The present T cell receptor (beta chain) was sequenced within a study of T-cell reconstitution after alpha-beta-depleted transplantation in children. This clonotype showed up many times. Molecular barcoding with unique molecular identifiers was used for the TCRbeta library. TCRdb re-called the PCR reads with MiXCR, one entry per CDR3 protein. This table has some 300,000 distinct CDR3 sequences, around a tenth appearing once. Germline assignment: CDR1 SGDLS and CDR2 YYNGEE. The CDR3 spans 14 residues. Trimming shortened V by 2 bases and J by 6 bases, and 12 bases separated the two germline ends. The J gene is TRBJ2-1, the V gene TRBV9; perhaps TRBD1 as D (6 bases). This specimen was PBMCs from the stem cell graft donor, taken from the stem cell graft. This TCR was recovered from a human donor who donated a stem cell graft to a child with acute lymphoblastic leukemia. For the CDR3, the DNA is TGTGCCAGCAGCGTTTTACAGGGTGGCAATGAGCAGTTCTTC. As protein: CASSVLQGGNEQFF.